Each of the 15 T cell receptor beta chains below was sequenced from the same sample in a study of T cells in Graves' hyperthyroidism and ophthalmopathy. RNA transcripts were the template for amplifying TCR beta CDR3 regions. Carried out on the TCR CDR3, a first-round RT-PCR used the HTBI primer set. TCRdb reanalysed the multiplex PCR reads using MiXCR and keeps one entry per CDR3 protein. The repertoire consists of 750,000 to 900,000 distinct CDR3 sequences, with 38% occurring once and the leading ten covering 8.9%. Sequenced material: blood. These TCRs come from a man aged 18-30 years with Graves' hyperthyroidism.

This clonotype has ten or more counts. V usage is TRBV7-9 and J usage is TRBJ1-2; the match to TRBD1 covers 7 bases. Germline CDR1 SEHNR, CDR2 FQNEAQ (reference sequence). The CDR3 totals 14 residues. V gave up 5 bases and J gave up 2 bases; unmatched junction bases: 5. The CDR3 DNA reads TGTGCCAGCAGCGTACAGGGGCGGAACTATGGCTACACCTTC. Translation: CASSVQGRNYGYTF.

This clonotype was recorded only once. A junction end diverges from the germline sequence, so it may reflect a read error. The chain has TRBV7-7 and TRBJ2-7, with D maybe TRBD1 (5 bases). Germline V gene sequence: CDR1 SSHAT, CDR2 FNYEAQ (reference sequence). This CDR3 is 15 amino acids long. In DNA form, the CDR3 reads TGTGCTAGCAGCTCCGGACATGGGCCCTCCTACGAGCAGTACTTC. The encoded protein is CASSSGHGPSYEQYF.

This clonotype has ten or more counts. V and J are TRBV5-6 and TRBJ1-2; possible D gene TRBD1, 6 bases. Trimming stripped 3 bases from V and 7 bases from J, with 16 bases between. There are 14 residues in the CDR3. Germline CDR1 SGHDT, CDR2 YYEEEE. The CDR3 protein is CASSYLQGTTGYTF. As DNA, the CDR3 is TGTGCCAGCAGCTACCTACAGGGAACTACTGGCTACACCTTC.

This clonotype was counted many times. The chain links TRBV13 to TRBJ1-6, with D maybe TRBD1 (5 bases). The CDR3 length is 14 residues. Germline CDR1 PRHDT, CDR2 FYEKMQ (reference sequence). V gave up 8 bases and J gave up 7 bases, with 15 bases separating them. CDR3 in amino acids: CASSGGSGNSPLHF. For the CDR3, the DNA is TGTGCCAGCTCTGGGGGATCGGGGAATTCACCCCTCCACTTT.

This clonotype was recorded at least ten times. The chain carries TRBV7-2 and TRBJ1-2, with D possibly being TRBD1 (5 bases). V was shortened by 1 base and J by 5 bases, with 11 bases between the two germline ends. The CDR3 is 14 residues long. Germline V gene data show CDR1 as SGHTA and CDR2 as FQGNSA. The CDR3 DNA reads TGTGCCAGCAGCTTAGATGGGACTCCGTATGGCTACACCTTC. This sequence encodes CASSLDGTPYGYTF.

The rearrangement uses TRBV11-2 and TRBJ2-7; no clear D. Trimming shortened V by 8 bases and J by 3 bases, and 23 bases separated the two germline ends. The CDR3 is made up of 16 amino acids. Looked up from germline, CDR1 is SGHAT and CDR2 is FQNNGV. CDR3 residues: CASQMTEVGGYYEQYF. The CDR3, as DNA: TGTGCCAGCCAGATGACCGAGGTGGGCGGTTACTACGAGCAGTACTTC.

The rearrangement uses TRBV25-1 and TRBJ1-5; 7 bases are shared with TRBD1. The CDR3 loop spans 13 amino acids. Per the germline V gene, CDR1 is MGHDK and CDR2 is SYGVNS. V lost 8 bases to trimming and J lost 5 bases; unmatched junction nucleotides: 6. The CDR3 DNA reads TGTGCCAGCGCGGGACAGCCCGATCAGCCCCAGCATTTT. The encoded protein is CASAGQPDQPQHF.

A note on this clonotype: It may be a read error: a sequence one base away is much more abundant. The chain recombines TRBV10-3 with TRBJ1-4; D is ambiguous. The CDR3 spans 11 residues. Deletions cut 6 bases from V and 7 bases from J, with 6 bases between. Per germline, CDR1 ENHRY and CDR2 SYGVKD. CDR3 in DNA: TGTGCCATCAGGCTGGGTGAAAAACTGTTTTTT. This gives the protein CAIRLGEKLFF.

In this sample, this clonotype turned up a few times. The junction departs from germline at one end; a sequencing error may be responsible. The chain links TRBV20-1 to TRBJ2-7; D may correspond to TRBD1 or TRBD2 (5 bases each). CDR1 is DFQATT, CDR2 SNEGSKA, per germline (reference sequence). This CDR3 region has 12 residues. The CDR3 DNA reads as TGCAGTGCGAGAGCAGGGAGAGGCGAGCAGTACTTC. Its protein product is CSARAGRGEQYF.

This clonotype was found many times. The rearrangement uses TRBV19 and TRBJ1-1; no clear D gene. This CDR3 contains 13 residues. Germline CDR1 and CDR2: LNHDA and SQIVND (reference sequence). V shed 3 bases and J shed 1 base, with 6 bases lying between them. DNA of the CDR3: TGTGCCAGTAGTATTCTTCGGAACACTGAAGCTTTCTTT. This encodes CASSILRNTEAFF.

This clonotype was counted ten times or more. V usage is TRBV12-3 or TRBV12-4 and J usage is TRBJ1-5; D remains unclear. This CDR3 region has 11 residues. Trimming took off 3 bases at V and 5 bases at J, with 2 bases between the two ends. DNA for the CDR3: TGTGCCAGCAGTTTCCATCAGCCCCAGCATTTT. It is translated as CASSFHQPQHF.

Concerning this clonotype itself: A read error may explain this, as a much larger clone is one base away. Lacking the conserved final phenylalanine or tryptophan, this CDR3 likely reflects a read error. This chain joins TRBV9 and TRBJ1-1; 7 bases match TRBD1. CDR3 length: 13 residues. The germline gives CDR1 SGDLS, CDR2 YYNGEE. Losses at the gene ends were 6 bases for V and 4 bases for J; bases not matched to a gene: 6. CDR3 coding DNA: TGTGCCAGCATGACAGGGTTCGCCACTGAAGCTTTCCTT. Translated, it gives CASMTGFATEAFL.

This chain joins TRBV12-3 or TRBV12-4 and TRBJ2-2; D gene uncertain. V was clipped by 9 bases and J by 1 base, with 9 bases between them. This CDR3 contains 13 residues. CDR3 amino acids: CASPDLNTGELFF. CDR3 in DNA: TGTGCCAGTCCAGATCTGAACACCGGGGAGCTGTTTTTT.

A note on this clonotype: This may arise from a read error, as a much more abundant clone is one base away. Written as DNA, the CDR3 is TGCAGTGCTATTCCGGGGGCTCCCCTGGAGACCCAGTACTTC. Its protein is CSAIPGAPLETQYF. V and J are TRBV20-1 and TRBJ2-5; TRBD1 or TRBD2 may be the D gene (6 bases each). Between the trimmed V and J ends, which lost 4 bases and 5 bases, there was a span of 17 bases. The CDR3 loop spans 14 amino acids. The germline V gene has CDR1 DFQATT and CDR2 SNEGSKA (reference sequence).

V is TRBV5-1 and J is TRBJ2-7; D is possibly TRBD2 (6 bases). Trimming shortened V by 10 bases and J by 2 bases, and 13 bases separated the two germline ends. CDR3 length: 12 amino acids. Germline CDR1 is SGHRS and CDR2 is YFSETQ. The CDR3 DNA reads as TGCGCCGGCGGGACTGCACCCTACGAGCAGTACTTC. It yields the protein CAGGTAPYEQYF.